This T cell receptor (beta chain) came from a study of naive and memory T cell subsets. Findings of the study overall: Potentially, T cell activation and differentiation skew this RNA-based measurement.

The CDR3 has 15 residues. Trimming cost V 3 bases and J 2 bases, with 14 bases left between them. Germline V gives CDR1 SQVTM, CDR2 ANQGSEA. This clonotype was seen many times. Its matching antigen is unknown. An oligonucleotide containing a UMI was ligated to the 3' end of TCR cDNA. Adult healthy volunteers gave 2.5 ml peripheral blood for whole-blood RNA. Input was about 1 to 1,100 ng of DNase-treated total RNA without cell sorting. The SP2 primer and nested alpha and beta constant region primers amplified ligated cDNA in four rounds. TCRdb processed the 5' RACE reads anew with MiXCR; each CDR3 protein has one entry. The table lists roughly 62,000 distinct CDR3 sequences, more than 6% of them singletons.

This sequence joins TRBV29-1 and TRBJ2-1; the D gene is possibly TRBD2 (7 bases). The receptor comes from a female donor in good health. Written as DNA, the CDR3 is TGCAGCGTTGACTCAGCGGGGACAACCTACAATGAGCAGTTCTTC. Translated: CSVDSAGTTYNEQFF.